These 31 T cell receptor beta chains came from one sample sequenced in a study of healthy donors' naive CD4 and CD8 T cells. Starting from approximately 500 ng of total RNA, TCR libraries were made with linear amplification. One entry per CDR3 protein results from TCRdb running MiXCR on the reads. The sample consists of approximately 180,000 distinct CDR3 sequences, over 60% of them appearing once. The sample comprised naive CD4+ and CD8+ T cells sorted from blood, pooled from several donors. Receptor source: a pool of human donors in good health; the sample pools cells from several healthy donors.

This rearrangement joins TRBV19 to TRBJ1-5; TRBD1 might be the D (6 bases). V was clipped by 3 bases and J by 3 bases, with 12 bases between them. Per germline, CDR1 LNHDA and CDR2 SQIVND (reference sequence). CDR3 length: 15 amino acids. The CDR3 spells CASSIFGQNNQPQHF. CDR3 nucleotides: TGTGCCAGTAGTATTTTTGGACAGAACAATCAGCCCCAGCATTTT.

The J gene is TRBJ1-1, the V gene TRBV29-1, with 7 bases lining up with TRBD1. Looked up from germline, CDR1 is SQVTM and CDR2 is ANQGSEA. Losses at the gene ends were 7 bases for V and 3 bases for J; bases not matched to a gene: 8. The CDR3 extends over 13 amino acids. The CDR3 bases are TGCAGCGGCGGACAGGTCGGGGACACTGAAGCTTTCTTT. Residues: CSGGQVGDTEAFF.

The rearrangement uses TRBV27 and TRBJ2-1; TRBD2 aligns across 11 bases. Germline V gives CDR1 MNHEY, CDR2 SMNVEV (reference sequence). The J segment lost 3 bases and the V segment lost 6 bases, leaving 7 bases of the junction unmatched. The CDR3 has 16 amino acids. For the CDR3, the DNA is TGTGCCAGCAGCAGTCCTCTAGCGGGAGGCTACAATGAGCAGTTCTTC. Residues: CASSSPLAGGYNEQFF.

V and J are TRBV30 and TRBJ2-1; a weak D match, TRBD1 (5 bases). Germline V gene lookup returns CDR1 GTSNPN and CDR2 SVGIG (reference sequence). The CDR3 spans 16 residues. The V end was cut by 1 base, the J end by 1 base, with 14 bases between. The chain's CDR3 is CAWSGSAGHSYNEQFF. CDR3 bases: TGTGCCTGGAGTGGCTCGGCAGGGCATTCCTACAATGAGCAGTTCTTC. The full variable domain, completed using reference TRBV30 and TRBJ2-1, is SQTIHQWPATLVQPVGSPLSLECTVEGTSNPNLYWYRQAAGRGLQLLFYSVGIGQISSEVPQNLSASRPQDRQFILSSKKLLLSDSGFYLCAWSGSAGHSYNEQFFGPGTRLTVL.

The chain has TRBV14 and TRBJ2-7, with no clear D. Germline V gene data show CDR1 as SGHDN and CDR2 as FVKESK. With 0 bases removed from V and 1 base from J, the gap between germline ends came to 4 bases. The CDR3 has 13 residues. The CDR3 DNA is TGTGCCAGCAGCCAAGAGCGGTCCTACGAGCAGTACTTC. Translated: CASSQERSYEQYF.

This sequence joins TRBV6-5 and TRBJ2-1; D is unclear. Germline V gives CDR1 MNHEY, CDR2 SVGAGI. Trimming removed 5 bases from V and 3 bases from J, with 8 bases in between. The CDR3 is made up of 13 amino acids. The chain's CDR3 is CASSKWDYNEQFF. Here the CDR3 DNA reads TGTGCCAGCAGTAAATGGGACTACAATGAGCAGTTCTTC.

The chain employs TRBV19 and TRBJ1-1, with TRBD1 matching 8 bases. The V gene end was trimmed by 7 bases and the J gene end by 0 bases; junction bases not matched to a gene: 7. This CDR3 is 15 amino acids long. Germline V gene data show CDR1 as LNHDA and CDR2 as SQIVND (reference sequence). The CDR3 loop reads CASTTRQGMNTEAFF. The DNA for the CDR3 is TGTGCCAGTACAACCAGACAGGGGATGAACACTGAAGCTTTCTTT.

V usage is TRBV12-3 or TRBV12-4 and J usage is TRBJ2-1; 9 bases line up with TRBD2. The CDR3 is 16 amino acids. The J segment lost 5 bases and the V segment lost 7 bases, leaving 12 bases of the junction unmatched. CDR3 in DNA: TGTGCCAGCACCGCCGGAGAGCGGGAGGTCAACAATGAGCAGTTCTTC. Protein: CASTAGEREVNNEQFF.

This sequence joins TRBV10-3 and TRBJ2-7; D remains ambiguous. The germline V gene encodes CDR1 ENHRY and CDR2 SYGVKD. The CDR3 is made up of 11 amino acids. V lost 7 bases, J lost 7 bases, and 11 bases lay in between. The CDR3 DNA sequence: TGTGCCATCAAGGCGTTCGGAGAGCAGTACTTC. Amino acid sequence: CAIKAFGEQYF.

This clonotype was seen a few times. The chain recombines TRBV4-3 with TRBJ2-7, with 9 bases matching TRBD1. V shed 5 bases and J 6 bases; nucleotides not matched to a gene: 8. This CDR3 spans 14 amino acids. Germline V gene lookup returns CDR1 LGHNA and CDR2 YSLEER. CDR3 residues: CASSAGTGSVEQYF. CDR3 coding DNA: TGCGCCAGCAGCGCCGGGACAGGGTCGGTCGAGCAGTACTTC.

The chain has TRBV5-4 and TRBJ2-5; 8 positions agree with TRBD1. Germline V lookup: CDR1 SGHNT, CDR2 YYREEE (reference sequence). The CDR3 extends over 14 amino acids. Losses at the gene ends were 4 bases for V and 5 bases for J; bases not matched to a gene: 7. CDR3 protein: CASSHDRGGETQYF. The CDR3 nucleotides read TGTGCCAGCAGCCACGACAGGGGCGGGGAGACCCAGTACTTC.

This chain's CDR3 is CAISESTGRSYEQYF. The CDR3 bases are TGTGCCATCAGTGAGTCGACAGGCCGCTCCTACGAGCAGTACTTC. The chain carries TRBV10-3 and TRBJ2-7; a possible D gene is TRBD1 (6 bases). CDR1 is ENHRY and CDR2 is SYGVKD in the germline V gene. The CDR3 is made up of 15 amino acids. V was trimmed by 0 bases and J by 0 bases, leaving 9 bases between them.

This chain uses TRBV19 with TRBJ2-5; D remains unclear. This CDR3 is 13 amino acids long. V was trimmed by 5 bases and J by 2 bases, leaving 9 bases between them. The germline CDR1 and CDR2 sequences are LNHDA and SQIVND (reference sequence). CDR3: CASSGRTQETQYF. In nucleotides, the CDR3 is TGTGCCAGTAGTGGCAGGACGCAAGAGACCCAGTACTTC.

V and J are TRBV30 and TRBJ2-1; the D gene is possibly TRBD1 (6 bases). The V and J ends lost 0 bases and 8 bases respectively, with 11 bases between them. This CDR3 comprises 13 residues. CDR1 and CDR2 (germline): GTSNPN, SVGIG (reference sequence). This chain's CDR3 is CAWSVWGLDEQFF. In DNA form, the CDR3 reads TGTGCCTGGAGTGTTTGGGGGCTCGATGAGCAGTTCTTC. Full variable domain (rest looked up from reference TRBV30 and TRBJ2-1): SQTIHQWPATLVQPVGSPLSLECTVEGTSNPNLYWYRQAAGRGLQLLFYSVGIGQISSEVPQNLSASRPQDRQFILSSKKLLLSDSGFYLCAWSVWGLDEQFFGPGTRLTVL.

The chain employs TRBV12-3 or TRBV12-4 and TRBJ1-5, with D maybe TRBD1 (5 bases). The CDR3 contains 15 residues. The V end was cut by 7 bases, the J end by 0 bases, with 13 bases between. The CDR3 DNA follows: TGTGCCAGCACCCGAGGGGCTGATAGCAATCAGCCCCAGCATTTT. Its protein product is CASTRGADSNQPQHF.

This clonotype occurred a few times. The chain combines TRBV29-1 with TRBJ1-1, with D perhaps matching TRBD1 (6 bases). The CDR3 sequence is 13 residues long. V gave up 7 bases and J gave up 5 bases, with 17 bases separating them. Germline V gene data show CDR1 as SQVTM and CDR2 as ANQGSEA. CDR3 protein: CSAEGGTVTEAFF. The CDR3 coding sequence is TGCAGCGCGGAGGGGGGAACGGTGACTGAAGCTTTCTTT.

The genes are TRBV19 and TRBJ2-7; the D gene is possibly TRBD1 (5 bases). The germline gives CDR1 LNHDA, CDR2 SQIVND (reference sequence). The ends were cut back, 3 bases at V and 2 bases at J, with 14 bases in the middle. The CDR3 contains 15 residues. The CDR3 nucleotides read TGTGCCAGTAGTATCGGGCAGGGTCTGACCTACGAGCAGTACTTC. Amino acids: CASSIGQGLTYEQYF.

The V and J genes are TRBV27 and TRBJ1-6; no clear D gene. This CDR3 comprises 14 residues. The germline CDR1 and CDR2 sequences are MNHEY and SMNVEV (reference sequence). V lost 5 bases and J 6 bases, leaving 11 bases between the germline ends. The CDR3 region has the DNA TGTGCCAGCAGTGTATTAGGTAGTAATTCACCCCTCCACTTT. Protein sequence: CASSVLGSNSPLHF.

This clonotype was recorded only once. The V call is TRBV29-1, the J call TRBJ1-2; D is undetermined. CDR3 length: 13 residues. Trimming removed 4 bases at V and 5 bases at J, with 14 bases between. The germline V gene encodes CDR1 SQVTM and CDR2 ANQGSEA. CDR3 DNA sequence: TGCAGCGTTGGGGTAGGAGAAGGATATGGCTACACCTTC. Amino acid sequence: CSVGVGEGYGYTF.

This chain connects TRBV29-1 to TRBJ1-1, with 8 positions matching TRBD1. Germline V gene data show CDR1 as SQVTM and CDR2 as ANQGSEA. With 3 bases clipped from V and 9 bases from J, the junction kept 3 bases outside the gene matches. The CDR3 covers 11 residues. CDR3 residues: CSVDRTGKAFF. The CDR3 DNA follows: TGCAGCGTTGACCGGACAGGGAAAGCTTTCTTT.

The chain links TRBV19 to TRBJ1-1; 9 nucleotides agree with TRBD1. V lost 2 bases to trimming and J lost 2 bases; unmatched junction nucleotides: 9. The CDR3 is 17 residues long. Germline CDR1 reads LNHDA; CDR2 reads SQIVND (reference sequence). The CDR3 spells CASSIWGQGITNTEAFF. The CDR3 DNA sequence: TGTGCCAGTAGTATATGGGGACAGGGCATTACAAACACTGAAGCTTTCTTT.

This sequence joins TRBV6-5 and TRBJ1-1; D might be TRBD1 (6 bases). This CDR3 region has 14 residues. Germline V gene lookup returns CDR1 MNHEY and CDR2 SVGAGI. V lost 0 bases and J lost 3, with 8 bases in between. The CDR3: CASSYSAGDTEAFF. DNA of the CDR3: TGTGCCAGCAGTTACTCGGCAGGGGACACTGAAGCTTTCTTT.

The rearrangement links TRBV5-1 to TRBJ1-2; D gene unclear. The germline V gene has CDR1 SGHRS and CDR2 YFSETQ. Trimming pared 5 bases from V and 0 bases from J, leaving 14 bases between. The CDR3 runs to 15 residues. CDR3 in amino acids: CASRRSQSANYGYTF. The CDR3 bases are TGCGCCAGCAGAAGGTCTCAGTCAGCTAACTATGGCTACACCTTC.

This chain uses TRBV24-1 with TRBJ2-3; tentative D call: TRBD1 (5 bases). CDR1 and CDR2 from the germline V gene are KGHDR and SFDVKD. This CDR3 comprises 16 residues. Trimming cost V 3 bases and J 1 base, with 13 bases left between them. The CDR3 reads CATSDPSGSGTDTQYF. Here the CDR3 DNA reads TGTGCCACCAGTGATCCATCAGGGTCTGGCACAGATACGCAGTATTTT.

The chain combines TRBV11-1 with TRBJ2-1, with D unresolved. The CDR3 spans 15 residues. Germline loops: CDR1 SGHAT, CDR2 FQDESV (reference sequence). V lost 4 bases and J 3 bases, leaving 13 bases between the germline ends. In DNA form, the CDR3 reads TGTGCCAGCAGCTCAACCGAGCCGATCTACAATGAGCAGTTCTTC. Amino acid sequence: CASSSTEPIYNEQFF.

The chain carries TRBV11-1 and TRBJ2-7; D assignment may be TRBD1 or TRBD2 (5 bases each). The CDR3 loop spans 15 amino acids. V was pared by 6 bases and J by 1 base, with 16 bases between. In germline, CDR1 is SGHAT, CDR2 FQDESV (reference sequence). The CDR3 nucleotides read TGTGCCAGCAGTCGGGATTGGACACCTTCCTACGAGCAGTACTTC. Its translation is CASSRDWTPSYEQYF.

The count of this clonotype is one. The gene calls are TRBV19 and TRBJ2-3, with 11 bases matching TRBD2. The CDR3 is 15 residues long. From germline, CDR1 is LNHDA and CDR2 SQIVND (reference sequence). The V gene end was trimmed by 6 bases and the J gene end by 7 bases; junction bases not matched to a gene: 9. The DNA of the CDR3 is TGTGCCAGTAGCGTAGCGGGAGGGCCCCAACATACGCAGTATTTT. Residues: CASSVAGGPQHTQYF.

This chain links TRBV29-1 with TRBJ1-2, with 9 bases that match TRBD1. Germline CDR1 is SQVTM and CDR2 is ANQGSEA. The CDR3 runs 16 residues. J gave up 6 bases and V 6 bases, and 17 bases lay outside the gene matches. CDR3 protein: CSVETDRGKELNGYTF. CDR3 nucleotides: TGCAGCGTAGAGACGGACAGGGGAAAAGAATTAAATGGCTACACCTTC.

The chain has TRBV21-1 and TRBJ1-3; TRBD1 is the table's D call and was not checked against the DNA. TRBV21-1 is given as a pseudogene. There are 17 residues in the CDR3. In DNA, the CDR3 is TGTGCCAGCAGCCCTCGATTGAGGGACAGCTTAGGAAACACCATATATTTT. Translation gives CASSPRLRDSLGNTIYF.

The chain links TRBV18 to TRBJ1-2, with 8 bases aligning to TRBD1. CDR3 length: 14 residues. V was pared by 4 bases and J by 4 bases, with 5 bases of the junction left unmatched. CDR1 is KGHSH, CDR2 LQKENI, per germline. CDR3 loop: CASSLGQGSYGYTF. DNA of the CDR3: TGTGCCAGCTCACTAGGACAGGGTAGCTATGGCTACACCTTC.

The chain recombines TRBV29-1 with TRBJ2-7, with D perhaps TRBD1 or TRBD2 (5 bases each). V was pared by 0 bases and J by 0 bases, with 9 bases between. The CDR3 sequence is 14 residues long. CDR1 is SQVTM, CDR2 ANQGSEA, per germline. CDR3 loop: CSVEDRGASYEQYF. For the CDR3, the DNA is TGCAGCGTTGAAGATCGAGGGGCCTCCTACGAGCAGTACTTC.